This T cell receptor beta chain comes out of a study of patients and donors after allogeneic stem cell transplantation. TCRdb called the RT-PCR reads again in MiXCR, with one record for every CDR3 protein. The sample holds roughly 940,000 distinct CDR3 sequences, about 20% seen once. Trimming pared 8 bases from V and 5 bases from J, leaving 15 bases between. The CDR3 contains 13 residues. What was sequenced was blood, either unsorted or a sorted T cell fraction (not recorded which). The sequence came from a human donor who was either an allogeneic HSCT recipient or a stem cell or donor lymphocyte infusion donor (not recorded which). It is not recorded whose cells these are; they may come from a transplant donor. V is TRBV12-3 or TRBV12-4 and J is TRBJ2-5, with D maybe TRBD1 (5 bases). CDR3 region: CASGLQDPETQYF. For the CDR3, the DNA is TGTGCCAGCGGATTACAGGATCCCGAGACCCAGTACTTC.